Each of the 5 T cell receptor beta chains below was sequenced from the same sample in a study of Graves' ophthalmopathy and Graves' hyperthyroidism. RNA transcripts provided the template for amplifying TCR beta CDR3 regions. Investigators did first-round RT-PCR with HTBI primers, then second-round multiplex PCR. TCRdb re-called the multiplex PCR reads with MiXCR, one entry per CDR3 protein. The table has about 660,000 distinct CDR3 sequences, about 38% seen once. Material for sequencing was peripheral blood. Every receptor here comes from an adult man with Graves' ophthalmopathy.

The V gene is TRBV11-2, the J gene TRBJ1-6; no reliable D call. V lost 10 bases and J lost 0, with 16 bases in between. Germline V gene sequence: CDR1 SGHAT, CDR2 FQNNGV. This CDR3 contains 16 residues. The CDR3: CATRSAFSSYNSPLHF. The DNA for the CDR3 is TGTGCCACGAGGTCCGCGTTTAGCTCCTATAATTCACCCCTCCACTTT.

This clonotype has ten or more counts. This rearrangement joins TRBV19 to TRBJ1-2; no clear D gene. The length of the CDR3 is 15 residues. The V end lost 9 bases, the J end lost 6 bases, and 23 bases lay between the germline ends. Germline V gene sequence: CDR1 LNHDA, CDR2 SQIVND (reference sequence). Here the CDR3 DNA reads TGTGCCAGCGGGGAGACCCGTGAGGATTGGAATGGCTACACCTTC. Translated: CASGETREDWNGYTF.

Worth noting for this clonotype: One junction end does not reproduce the germline sequence, and a read error may be involved. The chain links TRBV15 to TRBJ1-3, with D hard to call. In germline, CDR1 is LNHNV, CDR2 YYDKDF (reference sequence). The CDR3 totals 16 residues. CDR3 loop: CATSRDIGPGGYTLYF. CDR3 DNA sequence: TGTGCCACCAGCAGAGATATAGGCCCGGGAGGCTACACCTTATATTTT.

This clonotype has a count of ten or more. The chain couples TRBV12-5 to TRBJ1-2, with D unresolved. From germline, CDR1 is LGHNT and CDR2 FRNRAP. V lost 5 bases to trimming and J lost 2 bases, with 9 bases between them. The CDR3 is 13 residues long. CDR3 region: CASGAPVNYGYTF. The CDR3 DNA is TGTGCTAGTGGTGCCCCAGTAAACTATGGCTACACCTTC.

This clonotype was detected many times. The V call is TRBV12-3 or TRBV12-4, the J call TRBJ2-7; 9 bases are a match to TRBD1. The J segment lost 6 bases and the V segment lost 5 bases, leaving 5 bases of the junction unmatched. The CDR3 is 13 residues long. The CDR3 sequence is CASSLDRGSEQYF. The DNA for the CDR3 is TGTGCCAGCAGTCTTGACAGGGGGAGCGAGCAGTACTTC.